This TCR beta chain was recorded in a study of cytomegalovirus exposure and HLA in healthy donors. Trimming stripped 6 bases from V and 2 bases from J, with 14 bases between. This CDR3 is built from 14 residues. Germline loops: CDR1 MNHEY, CDR2 SVGAGI. Findings and limits, study-wide: A cluster of highly shared sequence variants was likely a sequencing artifact.

On this clone: Its specificity is not known.

Researchers ran the PCR with 60 Vbeta and 13 Jbeta primers. Profiled with immunoSEQ multiplex PCR; TCRdb holds only in-frame clones, not every one. The sample includes about 70,000 clones, roughly 80% of them seen just once. J is TRBJ2-7 and V is TRBV6-5; D is ambiguous. The sequenced sample was PBMCs. This TCR was recovered from a girl aged 5 to 17 in good health and CMV-seropositive. The CDR3 DNA is TGTGCCAGCAGACAGAGTAGTGGTCCCTACGAGCAGTACTTC. Translating gives CASRQSSGPYEQYF.